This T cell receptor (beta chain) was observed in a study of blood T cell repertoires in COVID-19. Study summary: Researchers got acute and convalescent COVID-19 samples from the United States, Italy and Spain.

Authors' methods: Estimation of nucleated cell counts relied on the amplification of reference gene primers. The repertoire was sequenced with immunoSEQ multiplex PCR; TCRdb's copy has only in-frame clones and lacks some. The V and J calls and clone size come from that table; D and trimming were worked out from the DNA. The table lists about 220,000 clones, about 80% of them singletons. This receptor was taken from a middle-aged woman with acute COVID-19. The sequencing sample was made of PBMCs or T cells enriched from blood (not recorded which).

This CDR3 reads CASSYLGTKKHGYTF. CDR3 nucleotide sequence: TGTGCCAGCAGTTACCTGGGGACTAAAAAACATGGCTACACCTTC. The chain employs TRBV6-5 and TRBJ1-2; D may be TRBD1 (5 bases). Germline CDR1 is MNHEY and CDR2 is SVGAGI. The CDR3 is 15 amino acids. Between the trimmed V and J ends, which lost 2 bases and 6 bases, there was a span of 16 bases.